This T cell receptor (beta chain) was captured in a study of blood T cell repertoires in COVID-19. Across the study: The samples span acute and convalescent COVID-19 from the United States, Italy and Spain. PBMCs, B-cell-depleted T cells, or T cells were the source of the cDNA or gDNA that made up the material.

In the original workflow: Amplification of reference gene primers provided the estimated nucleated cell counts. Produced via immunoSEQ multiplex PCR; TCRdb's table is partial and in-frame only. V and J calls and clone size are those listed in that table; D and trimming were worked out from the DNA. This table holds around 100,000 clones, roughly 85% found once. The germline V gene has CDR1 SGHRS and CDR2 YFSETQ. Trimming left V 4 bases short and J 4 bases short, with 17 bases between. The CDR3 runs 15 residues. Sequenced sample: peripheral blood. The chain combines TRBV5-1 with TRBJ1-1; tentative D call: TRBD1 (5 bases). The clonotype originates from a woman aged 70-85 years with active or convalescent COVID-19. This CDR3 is CASSLRPGRGTEAFF. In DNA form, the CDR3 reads TGCGCCAGCAGCCTGCGGCCGGGGCGGGGCACTGAAGCTTTCTTT. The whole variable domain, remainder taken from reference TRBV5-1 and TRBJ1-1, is KAGVTQTPRYLIKTRGQQVTLSCSPISGHRSVSWYQQTPGQGLQFLFEYFSETQRNKGNFPGRFSGRQFSNSRSEMNVSTLELGDSALYLCASSLRPGRGTEAFFGQGTRLTVV.